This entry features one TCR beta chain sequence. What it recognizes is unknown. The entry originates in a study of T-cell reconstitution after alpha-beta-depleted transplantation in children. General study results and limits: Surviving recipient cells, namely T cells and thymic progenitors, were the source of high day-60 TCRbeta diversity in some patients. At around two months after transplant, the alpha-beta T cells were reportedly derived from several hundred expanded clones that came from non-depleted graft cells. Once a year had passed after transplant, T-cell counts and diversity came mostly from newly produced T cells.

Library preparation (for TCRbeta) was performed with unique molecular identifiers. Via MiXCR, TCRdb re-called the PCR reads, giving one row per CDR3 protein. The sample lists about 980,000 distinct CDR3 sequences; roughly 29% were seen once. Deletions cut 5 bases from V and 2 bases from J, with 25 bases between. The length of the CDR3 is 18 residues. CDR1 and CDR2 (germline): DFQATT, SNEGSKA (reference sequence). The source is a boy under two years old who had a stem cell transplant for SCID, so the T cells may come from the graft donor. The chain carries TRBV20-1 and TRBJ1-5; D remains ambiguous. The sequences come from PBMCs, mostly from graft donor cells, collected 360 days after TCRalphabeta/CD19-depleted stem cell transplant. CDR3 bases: TGCAGTGCTCCGGAGAAAAAAGGTATCACAGAGGGCAATCAGCCCCAGCATTTT. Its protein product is CSAPEKKGITEGNQPQHF.